These 6 T cell receptor beta chains share one sample of origin, sequenced in a study of shared clonotypes between healthy human individuals. Sequencing was performed with immunoSEQ multiplex PCR; in TCRdb, only in-frame clones are kept and a portion is missing. The sample comprises about half a million clones, roughly three quarters of which are singletons, and more than 10% rests with the top ten. Sample: PBMCs. These receptors were collected from a woman aged 40 to 55 in good health. Some clones in this sample may be carry-over from other donors' samples.

The chain carries TRBV4-1 and TRBJ2-7; TRBD1 agrees at 8 bases. The V and J ends lost 1 base and 1 base, in that order; junction bases with no gene match: 3. This CDR3 contains 15 residues. Germline lookup yields CDR1 MGHRA and CDR2 YSYEKL. This CDR3 reads CASSQAWDRSYEQYF. The CDR3 DNA reads as TGCGCCAGCAGCCAAGCCTGGGACAGGTCCTACGAGCAGTACTTC.

The chain couples TRBV7-2 to TRBJ2-1; the D is unclear. The germline V and J ends were trimmed by 1 base and 2 bases, with 9 bases remaining between them. This CDR3 is built from 15 residues. Germline CDR1 SGHTA, CDR2 FQGNSA. In DNA, the CDR3 is TGTGCCAGCAGCTTAGGTCCCAGGCCCTACAATGAGCAGTTCTTC. It yields the protein CASSLGPRPYNEQFF.

Of note for this clone: This clone may be a read error of a much larger clone one base away. At the DNA level, this CDR3 is encoded by other sequences in the same sample as well. The chain employs TRBV19 and TRBJ1-1; tentative D call: TRBD1 (6 bases). The CDR3 is 14 amino acids. The ends were cut back, 3 bases at V and 1 base at J, with 9 bases in the middle. Germline CDR1 is LNHDA and CDR2 is SQIVND (reference sequence). CDR3 region: CASSMGQGNTEAFF. The CDR3 DNA is TGTGCCAGTAGTATGGGACAAGGGAACACTGAAGCTTTCTTT.

V is TRBV29-1 and J is TRBJ2-3, with a weak D call TRBD2 (7 bases). The germline V gene encodes CDR1 SQVTM and CDR2 ANQGSEA. Trimming removed 2 bases from V and 6 bases from J, with 24 bases in between. CDR3 length equals 17 residues. The CDR3 DNA is TGCAGCGTTGAACAGGGGAGAGCTAGCGGTGGGACGGATACGCAGTATTTT. Amino acids: CSVEQGRASGGTDTQYF.

Points on this clone: A much larger clone sits a single nucleotide away, making a read error possible. The same CDR3 is also encoded by other DNA sequences in this sample. This rearrangement joins TRBV6-1 to TRBJ2-5, with D possibly matching TRBD1 (5 bases). The end of the DNA fits TRBJ2-7 better, so the J call may be wrong. In germline, CDR1 is MNHNS, CDR2 SASEGT. This CDR3 comprises 14 residues. The CDR3 region is CASSEAWGHYEQYF. CDR3 in DNA: TGTGCCAGTAGTGAAGCTTGGGGCCACTACGAGCAGTACTTC.

This CDR3 is CASSQPTGHNQPQHF. The CDR3 nucleotides are TGTGCCAGCAGCCAACCGACAGGGCACAATCAGCCCCAGCATTTT. The chain couples TRBV28 to TRBJ1-5; 7 bases agree with TRBD1. This CDR3 has 15 residues. Germline V gives CDR1 MDHEN, CDR2 SYDVKM. With V trimmed by 6 bases and J by 3 bases, 8 bases remained unmatched.